This is a list of T cell receptor beta chains from one sample in a study of blood T cell repertoires in COVID-19. Produced via immunoSEQ multiplex PCR; TCRdb's table is partial and in-frame only. The table shows around 120,000 clones, with under 95% occurring only once. Sequenced sample: peripheral blood. The receptors were sampled from a man aged 55 to 70 with COVID-19, enrolled during active disease. CDR3s include the opening cysteine and the closing phenylalanine or tryptophan. A D gene is named only where the DNA matches it firmly. For some rows the clone size is stated as once, few or many, or as a class when expanded; others skip it.

j_gene,abundance,d_gene,v_gene,CDR3aa,CDR3nt
TRBJ1-1,NA,NA,TRBV6-6,CASSYAHRVPNTEAFF,TGTGCCAGCAGTTACGCCCATCGAGTTCCCAACACTGAAGCTTTCTTT
TRBJ2-7,NA,TRBD2,TRBV6-5,CASKPGLAANYEQYF,TGTGCCAGCAAACCGGGACTAGCGGCCAATTACGAGCAGTACTTC
TRBJ2-1,NA,NA,TRBV7-8,CASSLELLLQQFF,TGTGCCAGCAGCTTAGAACTTCTCCTCCAGCAGTTCTTC
TRBJ2-1,NA,NA,TRBV3-1/TRBV3-2,CASSQVLASNEQFF,TGTGCCAGCAGCCAAGTTCTAGCGAGCAATGAGCAGTTCTTC
TRBJ1-1,NA,NA,TRBV4-1,CASSPGMGQNTEAFF,TGCGCCAGCAGCCCTGGAATGGGACAGAACACTGAAGCTTTCTTT
TRBJ1-1,NA,NA,TRBV9,CASSVGSRGNTEAFF,TGTGCCAGCAGCGTAGGGTCCAGGGGAAACACTGAAGCTTTCTTT
TRBJ1-3,NA,NA,TRBV29-1,CSGQGLSGNTIYF,TGCAGCGGGCAGGGACTCTCCGGAAACACCATATATTTT
TRBJ2-2,NA,TRBD1,TRBV30,CAWSPGTGGSFNTGELFF,TGTGCCTGGAGTCCGGGGACAGGGGGCTCCTTCAACACCGGGGAGCTGTTTTTT
TRBJ1-1,NA,NA,TRBV27,CASSLGGTSFF,TGTGCCAGCAGTCTGGGGGGGACGTCTTTCTTT
TRBJ2-7,NA,NA,TRBV6-1,CASSEAGDAESYEQYF,TGTGCCAGCAGTGAAGCCGGAGATGCCGAGAGTTACGAGCAGTACTTC
TRBJ1-4,NA,NA,TRBV3-1/TRBV3-2,CASSPKDLNEKLFF,TGTGCCAGCAGCCCTAAAGATCTCAATGAAAAACTGTTTTTT
TRBJ2-3,few,TRBD2,TRBV9,CASSVELLAGGDTQYF,TGTGCCAGCAGCGTAGAGTTACTAGCGGGAGGAGATACGCAGTATTTT
TRBJ2-1,NA,TRBD1,TRBV9,CASSGWTGLNEQFF,TGTGCCAGCAGCGGGTGGACAGGGCTCAATGAGCAGTTCTTC
TRBJ2-4,NA,NA,TRBV7-2,CASTQSQRTTIQYF,TGTGCCAGCACCCAAAGCCAGCGGACTACTATTCAGTACTTC
TRBJ1-2,once,NA,TRBV18,CASSPREDYGYTF,TGTGCCAGCTCACCAAGGGAGGACTATGGCTACACCTTC
TRBJ2-5,NA,NA,TRBV10-2,CASRRENQETQYF,TGCGCCAGCAGAAGGGAGAACCAAGAGACCCAGTACTTC
TRBJ2-1,NA,TRBD2,TRBV10-1,CASSDPLAGENNEQFF,TGCGCCAGCAGTGACCCTCTAGCGGGAGAAAATAATGAGCAGTTCTTC
TRBJ1-5,NA,NA,TRBV15,CATSRGREQPQHF,TGTGCCACCAGCAGAGGTCGGGAACAGCCCCAGCATTTT
TRBJ2-3,few,NA,TRBV29-1,CSVSGTSTDTQYF,TGCAGCGTTTCGGGGACTAGCACAGATACGCAGTATTTT
TRBJ1-2,NA,NA,TRBV7-6,CASSPDRHGYTF,TGTGCCAGCAGCCCGGACAGACATGGCTACACCTTC
TRBJ1-2,NA,TRBD1,TRBV4-1,CASSQPTDGTGHYGYTF,TGCGCCAGCAGCCAACCCACGGACGGGACAGGGCACTATGGCTACACCTTC
TRBJ2-5,NA,NA,TRBV6-5,CASSLAPTQETQYF,TGTGCCAGCAGTTTAGCGCCTACCCAAGAGACCCAGTACTTC
TRBJ1-2,once,TRBD1,TRBV6-5,CASSRTGEGYTF,TGTGCCAGCAGCAGGACAGGGGAAGGCTACACCTTC